This paragraph covers one T cell receptor (beta chain) sequence. Libraries were prepared by immunoSEQ multiplex PCR; TCRdb keeps only in-frame clonotypes and omits some of them. The sample consists of 500,000 to 750,000 clones, roughly 90% of them appearing once. The entry originates in a study of shared T cell receptors in the human thymus. This same sample was also part of a study on human thymus T cells. Per that paper: The source of the thymus tissue was resections taken during corrective heart surgery. V and J genes seemed to be used with bias in thymic and blood repertoires. Overlap was high between thymic repertoires from unrelated individuals, as reported in related research.

The sequenced material came from thymocytes. This TCR was sampled from a boy under two years old with a congenital heart defect.

The CDR3 reads CASSPGTSGCRRGGHEQYF. CDR3 bases: TGTGCCAGCAGTCCCGGGACTAGCGGTTGTCGTCGTGGTGGCCACGAGCAGTACTTC. The rearrangement links TRBV27 to TRBJ2-7; 11 bases are shared with TRBD2. The germline V gene has CDR1 MNHEY and CDR2 SMNVEV (reference sequence). The CDR3 is 19 amino acids. Unmatched junction bases numbered 20, after V lost 5 bases and J lost 5 bases.